This T cell receptor (beta chain) stems from a study of cytomegalovirus exposure and HLA in healthy donors. Regarding the study as a whole: The authors later found most CMV-associated TCR beta chains appeared HLA-restricted. When analyzed later, a missense DCLRE1C variant was found to be linked to TCR beta V- and J-gene trimming. Some public TCRs appeared in many individuals, while most sequences were rare.

PCR amplification relied on 60 Vbeta primers (plus 13 Jbeta primers). Only in-frame clones appear in the TCRdb table, and some are missing; sequencing was by immunoSEQ multiplex PCR. The table includes about 150,000 clones, about two thirds detected once. About this clone: The antigen remains undetermined.

Germline V gene data show CDR1 as SNHLY and CDR2 as FYNNEI. The junction had 6 bases not matched to a gene; V was cut back by 6 bases and J by 8 bases. This CDR3 has 13 residues. This chain connects TRBV2 to TRBJ1-2; TRBD1 agrees at 10 bases. The sample comprised PBMCs. This clonotype was sampled from a woman between 18 and 30 years old in good health and CMV-seronegative. The CDR3 DNA reads TGTGCCAGCAGAGGGGACAGGGGAGGCGGCTACACCTTC. Amino acids: CASRGDRGGGYTF.